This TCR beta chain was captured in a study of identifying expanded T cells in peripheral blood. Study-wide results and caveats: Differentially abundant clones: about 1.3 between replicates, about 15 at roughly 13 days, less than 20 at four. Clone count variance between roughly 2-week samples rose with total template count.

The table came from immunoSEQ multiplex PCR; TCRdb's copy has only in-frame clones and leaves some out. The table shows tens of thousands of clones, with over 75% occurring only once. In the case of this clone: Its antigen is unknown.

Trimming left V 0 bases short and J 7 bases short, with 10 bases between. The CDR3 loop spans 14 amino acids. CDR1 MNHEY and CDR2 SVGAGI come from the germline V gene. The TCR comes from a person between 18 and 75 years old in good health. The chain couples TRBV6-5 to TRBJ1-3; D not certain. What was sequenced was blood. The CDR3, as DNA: TGTGCCAGCAGTTACTCATGGGAATCGAACACCATATATTTT. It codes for CASSYSWESNTIYF.